The rows below give T cell receptor beta chains drawn from one sample of a study of T cell repertoires in cytomegalovirus infection. These TCRs' antigens remain unknown. TCRdb re-analysed the reads in MiXCR, keeping a single row per CDR3 protein. The table lists 680,000 or so distinct CDR3 sequences, around 35% of them singletons. Here the sequenced sample was cultured PBMCs, taken from culture after CMV antigen stimulation. These receptors all stem from a human donor in good health (CMV status not recorded). Some clones in this sample may be carry-over from other donors' samples. The CDR3 runs from the conserved cysteine through the conserved F or W. D genes are given only for firm matches. Clone size appears in some rows only: once, few, many, or a class for an expanded clone.

TRBJ1-1 | TRBD1 | - | TRBV19 | CASSMGTENTEAFF | TGTGCCAGTAGTATGGGGACAGAGAACACTGAAGCTTTCTTT
TRBJ2-7 | - | - | TRBV6-1 | CASRLDISREQYF | TGTGCCAGCAGACTCGACATTTCGAGGGAGCAGTACTTC
TRBJ1-5 | - | - | TRBV12-3/TRBV12-4 | CASSFQGASPQHF | TGTGCCAGCAGTTTCCAGGGAGCCAGCCCGCAGCATTTT
TRBJ2-1 | - | - | TRBV6-1 | CASSELDSSYNEQFF | TGTGCCAGCAGTGAATTAGACTCGTCCTACAATGAGCAGTTCTTC
TRBJ2-5 | - | - | TRBV28 | CATSFFHQETQYF | TGTGCCACCAGTTTCTTCCACCAGGAGACCCAGTACTTC
TRBJ2-3 | - | few | TRBV7-2 | CASSLDRLPTDTQYF | TGTGCCAGCAGCCTCGACAGGCTCCCCACAGATACGCAGTATTTT
TRBJ2-5 | - | few | TRBV6-1 | CASSRGHGGETQYF | TGTGCCAGCAGTAGAGGACACGGAGGGGAGACCCAGTACTTC
TRBJ2-5 | - | - | TRBV6-2/TRBV6-3 | CASSRIGGEGETQYF | TGTGCCAGCAGCCGAATTGGAGGGGAAGGGGAGACCCAGTACTTC
TRBJ2-3 | - | few | TRBV7-2 | CASSSRHTDTQYF | TGTGCCAGCAGCTCCCGGCACACAGATACGCAGTATTTT
TRBJ2-7 | TRBD2 | few | TRBV27 | CASRLAGVYEQYF | TGTGCCAGCAGATTGGCGGGAGTGTACGAGCAGTACTTC
TRBJ2-3 | TRBD1 | - | TRBV4-1 | CASSRQGASTDTQYF | TGCGCCAGCAGTCGACAGGGGGCTAGCACAGATACGCAGTATTTT
TRBJ1-1 | - | - | TRBV5-1 | CASSLGTGPNTEAFF | TGCGCCAGCAGCTTGGGGACCGGGCCCAACACTGAAGCTTTCTTT
TRBJ2-1 | TRBD2 | - | TRBV7-1 | CASSRPGLAGGGYNEQFF | TGTGCCAGCAGCAGACCGGGACTAGCGGGGGGGGGCTACAATGAGCAATTCTTC
TRBJ1-4 | - | - | TRBV23-1 | CASSQFLGSQIATNEKLFF | TGCGCCAGCAGTCAATTCCTCGGGTCCCAAATTGCAACTAATGAAAAACTGTTTTTT
TRBJ1-1 | TRBD1 | - | TRBV20-1 | CSAREGSTGGYEAFF | TGCAGTGCTAGAGAGGGTAGCACAGGGGGGTATGAAGCTTTCTTT
TRBJ2-7 | TRBD1 | - | TRBV6-5 | CASSPGQGGGLRYEQYF | TGTGCCAGCAGTCCGGGACAGGGAGGGGGACTCCGATACGAGCAGTACTTC
TRBJ2-3 | TRBD2 | - | TRBV7-9 | CASSLSGGFTDTQYF | TGTGCCAGCAGCCTGAGCGGGGGGTTCACAGATACGCAGTATTTT
TRBJ1-3 | - | few | TRBV10-3 | CAIGPFSGNTIYF | TGTGCCATCGGGCCTTTCTCTGGAAACACCATATATTTT
TRBJ2-5 | - | few | TRBV20-1 | CSARDPSVATQYF | TGCAGTGCTAGGGATCCATCTGTGGCGACCCAGTACTTC
TRBJ2-1 | TRBD2 | few | TRBV7-2 | CASSRGEGFYNEQFF | TGTGCCAGCAGCCGCGGGGAGGGATTTTACAATGAGCAGTTCTTC
TRBJ2-3 | - | - | TRBV6-5 | CASRLGTSTDTQYF | TGTGCCAGCAGGCTCGGGACTAGCACAGATACGCAGTATTTT
TRBJ2-7 | TRBD1 | many | TRBV7-8 | CASSFEGQIYEQYF | TGTGCCAGCAGCTTCGAGGGACAGATCTACGAGCAGTACTTC
TRBJ2-1 | TRBD2 | - | TRBV11-2 | CASSLEGLAGKYNEQFF | TGTGCCAGCAGCTTAGAGGGGCTAGCGGGAAAATACAATGAGCAGTTCTTC
TRBJ2-2 | TRBD2 | - | TRBV12-3/TRBV12-4 | CASRLTSGTGELFF | TGTGCCAGCAGACTGACTAGCGGCACCGGGGAGCTGTTTTTT
TRBJ2-7 | TRBD2 | few | TRBV5-5 | CASSLVGDYSRRQYF | TGTGCCAGCAGCTTGGTCGGGGACTATTCGCGACGGCAGTACTTC
TRBJ2-3 | - | few | TRBV3-1 | CASSQVMSTDTQYF | TGTGCCAGCAGCCAAGTAATGTCCACAGATACGCAGTATTTT
TRBJ2-1 | - | many | TRBV7-2 | CASSPGLNEQFF | TGTGCCAGCAGCCCGGGACTTAATGAGCAGTTCTTC
TRBJ2-2 | - | few | TRBV5-6 | CASSSKTANTGELFF | TGTGCCAGCAGCTCCAAGACAGCCAACACCGGGGAGCTGTTTTTT
TRBJ2-1 | TRBD2 | - | TRBV11-2 | CASSLVRASGGARRNEQFF | TGTGCCAGCAGCTTAGTACGGGCTAGCGGGGGGGCCAGGCGGAATGAGCAGTTCTTC
TRBJ2-7 | - | - | TRBV20-1 | CSAFVKYEQYF | TGCAGTGCTTTTGTGAAATACGAGCAGTACTTC
TRBJ2-5 | - | - | TRBV11-2 | CASSSGLRVAQYF | TGTGCCAGCAGCTCGGGACTCAGGGTGGCCCAGTACTTC
TRBJ2-3 | - | few | TRBV5-4 | CASSKVGGRRTDTQYF | TGTGCCAGCAGCAAAGTGGGCGGGCGGCGCACAGATACGCAGTATTTT
TRBJ1-2 | - | - | TRBV29-1 | CSVESVSIGYTF | TGCAGCGTTGAATCCGTCAGTATTGGCTACACCTTC
TRBJ2-2 | TRBD2 | few | TRBV6-6 | CASSYSSSGRATGELFF | TGTGCCAGCAGTTACTCGAGCAGCGGGAGGGCAACCGGGGAGCTGTTTTTT
TRBJ2-1 | - | few | TRBV7-2 | CASSPTSYDEQFF | TGTGCCAGCAGCCCCACTAGTTACGATGAGCAGTTCTTC
TRBJ1-5 | - | few | TRBV7-6 | CASSFTGTHQPQHF | TGTGCCAGCAGCTTCACAGGTACTCATCAGCCCCAGCATTTT
TRBJ1-6 | - | - | TRBV11-2 | CASRHLQDHLHF | TGTGCCAGCAGACACTTACAGGATCATCTCCACTTT
TRBJ2-4 | - | - | TRBV20-1 | CSARDWVDSNIQYF | TGCAGTGCTAGAGATTGGGTGGATTCGAACATTCAGTACTTC
TRBJ2-6 | - | many | TRBV7-2 | CASSLLGVIGSGANVLTF | TGTGCCAGCAGCTTATTGGGGGTAATAGGATCTGGGGCCAACGTCCTGACTTTC
TRBJ2-5 | - | - | TRBV7-9 | CASGRGDTAWATQYF | TGTGCCAGCGGCCGAGGTGACACGGCCTGGGCGACCCAGTACTTC
TRBJ2-7 | TRBD1 | - | TRBV6-2/TRBV6-3 | CASSTPRGGRYYEQYF | TGTGCCAGCAGTACACCTCGAGGGGGCCGATACTACGAGCAGTACTTC
TRBJ1-1 | TRBD1 | - | TRBV14 | CASSLLQGSEAFF | TGTGCCAGCAGCCTTCTACAGGGGAGTGAAGCTTTCTTT
TRBJ1-1 | - | many | TRBV7-2 | CASSLVTATEAFF | TGTGCCAGCAGCTTAGTGACAGCCACTGAAGCTTTCTTT
TRBJ2-1 | TRBD2 | - | TRBV5-4 | CASSLEAGGLFYNEQFF | TGTGCCAGCAGCTTGGAAGCGGGAGGTCTTTTCTACAATGAGCAGTTCTTC
TRBJ2-7 | TRBD1 | many | TRBV7-9 | CASSLVGTGPYEQYF | TGTGCCAGCAGCTTAGTTGGGACAGGTCCCTACGAGCAGTACTTC